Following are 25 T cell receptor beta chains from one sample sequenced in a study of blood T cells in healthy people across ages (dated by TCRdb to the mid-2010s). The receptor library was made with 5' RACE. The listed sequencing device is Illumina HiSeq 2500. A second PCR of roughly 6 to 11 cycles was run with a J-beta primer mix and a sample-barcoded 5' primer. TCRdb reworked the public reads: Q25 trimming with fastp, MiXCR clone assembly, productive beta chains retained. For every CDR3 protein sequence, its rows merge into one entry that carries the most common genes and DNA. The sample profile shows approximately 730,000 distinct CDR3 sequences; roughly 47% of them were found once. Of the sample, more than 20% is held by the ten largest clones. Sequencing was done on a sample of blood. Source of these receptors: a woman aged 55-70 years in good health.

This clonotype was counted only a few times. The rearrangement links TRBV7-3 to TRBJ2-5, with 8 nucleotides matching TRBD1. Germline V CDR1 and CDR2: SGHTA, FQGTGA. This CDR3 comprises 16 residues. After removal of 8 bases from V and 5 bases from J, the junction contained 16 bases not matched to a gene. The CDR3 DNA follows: TGTGCCAGCGGCTCCGACGACAGGGGTGATGGGGAGACCCAGTACTTC. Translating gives CASGSDDRGDGETQYF.

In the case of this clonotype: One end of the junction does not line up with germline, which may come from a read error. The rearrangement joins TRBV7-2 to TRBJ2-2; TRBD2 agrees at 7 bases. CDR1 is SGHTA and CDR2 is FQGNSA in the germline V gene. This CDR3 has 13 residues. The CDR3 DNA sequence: TGCGCCAGCCTCGGACTAGTCACCGGGGAGCTGTTTTTT. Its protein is CASLGLVTGELFF.

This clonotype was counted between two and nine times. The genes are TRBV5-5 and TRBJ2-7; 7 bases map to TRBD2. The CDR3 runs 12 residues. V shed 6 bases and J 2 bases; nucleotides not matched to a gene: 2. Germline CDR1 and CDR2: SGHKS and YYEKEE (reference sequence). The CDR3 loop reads CASKRGPYEQYF. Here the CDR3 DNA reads TGTGCCAGCAAGCGGGGACCCTACGAGCAGTACTTC.

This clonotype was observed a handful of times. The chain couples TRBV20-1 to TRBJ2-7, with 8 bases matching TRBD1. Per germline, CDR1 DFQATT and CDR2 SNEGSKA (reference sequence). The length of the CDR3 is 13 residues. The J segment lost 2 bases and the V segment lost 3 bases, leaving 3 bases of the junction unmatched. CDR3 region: CSARDRAPYEQYF. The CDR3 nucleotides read TGCAGTGCTAGGGACAGGGCCCCCTACGAGCAGTACTTC.

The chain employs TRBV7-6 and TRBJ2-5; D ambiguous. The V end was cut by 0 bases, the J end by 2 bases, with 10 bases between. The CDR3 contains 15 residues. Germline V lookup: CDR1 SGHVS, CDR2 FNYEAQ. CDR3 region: CASSLAQNSQETQYF. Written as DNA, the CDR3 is TGTGCCAGCAGCTTAGCCCAGAACTCTCAAGAGACCCAGTACTTC.

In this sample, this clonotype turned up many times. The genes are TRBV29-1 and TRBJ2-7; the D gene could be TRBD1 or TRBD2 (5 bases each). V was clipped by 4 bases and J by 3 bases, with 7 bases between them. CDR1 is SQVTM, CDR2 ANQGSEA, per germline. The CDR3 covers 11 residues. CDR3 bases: TGCAGCGTTGGGGGGAACTACGAGCAGTACTTC. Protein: CSVGGNYEQYF.

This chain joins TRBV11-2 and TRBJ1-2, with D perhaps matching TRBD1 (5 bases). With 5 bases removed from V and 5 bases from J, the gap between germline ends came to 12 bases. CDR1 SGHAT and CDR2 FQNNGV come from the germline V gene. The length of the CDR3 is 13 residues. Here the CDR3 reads CASSPASGYGYTF. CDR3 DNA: TGTGCCAGCAGCCCAGCCTCAGGGTATGGCTACACCTTC.

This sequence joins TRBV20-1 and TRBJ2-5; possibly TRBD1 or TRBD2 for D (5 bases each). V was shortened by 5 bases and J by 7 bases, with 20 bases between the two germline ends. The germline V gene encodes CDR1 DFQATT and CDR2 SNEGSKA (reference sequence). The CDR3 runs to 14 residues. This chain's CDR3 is CSAASDGALGTQYF. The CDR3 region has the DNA TGCAGTGCTGCATCGGACGGGGCTTTGGGGACCCAGTACTTC.

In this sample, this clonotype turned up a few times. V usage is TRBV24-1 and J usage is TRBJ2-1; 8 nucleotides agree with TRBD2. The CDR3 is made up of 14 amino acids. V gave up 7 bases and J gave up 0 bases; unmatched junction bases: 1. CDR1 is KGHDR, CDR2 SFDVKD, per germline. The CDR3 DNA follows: TGTGCCACCAGGAGCGGGAGCTCCTACAATGAGCAGTTCTTC. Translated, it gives CATRSGSSYNEQFF.

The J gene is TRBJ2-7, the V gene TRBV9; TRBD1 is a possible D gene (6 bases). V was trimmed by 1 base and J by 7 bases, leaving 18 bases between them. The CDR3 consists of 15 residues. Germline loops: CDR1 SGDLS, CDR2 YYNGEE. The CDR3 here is CASSVLTGPYNEQYF. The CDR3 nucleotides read TGTGCCAGCAGCGTACTGACAGGACCTTACAATGAGCAGTACTTC.

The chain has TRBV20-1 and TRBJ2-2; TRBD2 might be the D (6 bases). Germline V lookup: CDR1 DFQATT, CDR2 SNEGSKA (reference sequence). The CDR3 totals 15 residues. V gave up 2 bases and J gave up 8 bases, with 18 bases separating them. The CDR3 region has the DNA TGCAGTGCTAGAACCCCGGGGAGGCCTGCAGGGGAGCTGTTTTTT. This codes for CSARTPGRPAGELFF.

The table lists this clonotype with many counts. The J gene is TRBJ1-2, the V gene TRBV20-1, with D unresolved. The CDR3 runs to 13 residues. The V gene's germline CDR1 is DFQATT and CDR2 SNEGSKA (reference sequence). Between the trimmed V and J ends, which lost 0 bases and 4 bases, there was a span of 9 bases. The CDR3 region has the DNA TGCAGTGCTAGAGATGGGTCAAGCTATGGCTACACCTTC. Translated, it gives CSARDGSSYGYTF.

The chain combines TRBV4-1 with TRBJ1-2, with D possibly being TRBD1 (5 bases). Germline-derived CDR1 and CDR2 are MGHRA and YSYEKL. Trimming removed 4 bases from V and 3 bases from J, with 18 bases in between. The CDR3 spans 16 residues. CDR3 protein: CASSPSPGAGDYGYTF. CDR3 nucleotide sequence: TGCGCCAGCAGCCCAAGCCCTGGGGCGGGGGACTATGGCTACACCTTC.

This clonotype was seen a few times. CDR3 protein: CASSFLPTMGDEKLFF. The CDR3 DNA is TGTGCCAGCAGTTTCCTACCCACCATGGGTGATGAAAAACTGTTTTTT. This sequence joins TRBV6-5 and TRBJ1-4, with D uncertain. The length of the CDR3 is 16 residues. V gave up 4 bases and J gave up 6 bases, with 18 bases separating them. The germline V gene has CDR1 MNHEY and CDR2 SVGAGI.

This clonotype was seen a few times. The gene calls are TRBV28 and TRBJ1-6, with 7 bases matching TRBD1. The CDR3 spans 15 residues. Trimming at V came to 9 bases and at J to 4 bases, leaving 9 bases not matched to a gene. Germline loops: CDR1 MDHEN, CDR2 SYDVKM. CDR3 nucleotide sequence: TGTGCCAGTGCGACAGGGCCCGTTTATAATTCACCCCTCCACTTT. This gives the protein CASATGPVYNSPLHF.

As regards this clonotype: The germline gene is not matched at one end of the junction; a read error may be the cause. CDR3 sequence reads: CASSIGQGRETRYF. The CDR3 DNA reads TGTGCCAGTAGTATCGGACAGGGGCGGGAGACCCGGTACTTC. J is TRBJ2-5 and V is TRBV19; 9 bases fit TRBD1. This CDR3 spans 14 amino acids. CDR1 is LNHDA and CDR2 is SQIVND in the germline V gene (reference sequence).

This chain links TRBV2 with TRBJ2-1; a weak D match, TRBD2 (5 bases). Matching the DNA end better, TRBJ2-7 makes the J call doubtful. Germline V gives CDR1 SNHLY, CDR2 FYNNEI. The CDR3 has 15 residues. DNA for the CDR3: TGTGCCAACAAACTAGATCAGAGCTCCTACAATGAGCAGTACTTC. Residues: CANKLDQSSYNEQYF.

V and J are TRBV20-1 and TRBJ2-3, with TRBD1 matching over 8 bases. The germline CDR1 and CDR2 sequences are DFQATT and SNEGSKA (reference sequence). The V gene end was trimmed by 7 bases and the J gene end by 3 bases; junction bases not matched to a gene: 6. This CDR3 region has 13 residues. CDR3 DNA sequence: TGCAGTGGAAGACAGGGGCGAACAGATACGCAGTATTTT. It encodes CSGRQGRTDTQYF.

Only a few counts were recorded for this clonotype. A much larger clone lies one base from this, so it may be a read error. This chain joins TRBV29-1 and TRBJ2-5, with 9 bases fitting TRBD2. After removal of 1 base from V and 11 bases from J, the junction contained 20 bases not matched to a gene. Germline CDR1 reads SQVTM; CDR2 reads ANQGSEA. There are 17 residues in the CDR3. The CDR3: CSVEGGQTSGSYNEQYF. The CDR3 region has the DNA TGCAGCGTTGAAGGGGGCCAGACTAGCGGTAGTTACAATGAGCAGTACTTC.

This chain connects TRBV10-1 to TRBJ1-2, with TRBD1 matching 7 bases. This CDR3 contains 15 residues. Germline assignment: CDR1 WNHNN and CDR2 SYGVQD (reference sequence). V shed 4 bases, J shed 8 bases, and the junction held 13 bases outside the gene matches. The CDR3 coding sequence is TGCGCCAGCAGTGTGACAGGGTCGGAACAGGCGGGCTACACCTTC. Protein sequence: CASSVTGSEQAGYTF.

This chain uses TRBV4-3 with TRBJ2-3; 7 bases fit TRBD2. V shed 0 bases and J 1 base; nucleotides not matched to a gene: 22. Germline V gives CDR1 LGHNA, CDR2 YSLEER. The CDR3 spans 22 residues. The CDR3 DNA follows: TGCGCCAGCAGCCAAGAATTGGCGGCCAGCGGGAACGTGTATAGAGGCACAGATACGCAGTATTTT. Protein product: CASSQELAASGNVYRGTDTQYF.

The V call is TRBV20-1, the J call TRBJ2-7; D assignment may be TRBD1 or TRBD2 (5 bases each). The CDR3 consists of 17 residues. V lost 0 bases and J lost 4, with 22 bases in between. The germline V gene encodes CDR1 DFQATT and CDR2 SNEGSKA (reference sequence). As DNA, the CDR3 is TGCAGTGCTAGAGACCCCACCTCCCGGTCGGGACCTTACGAGCAGTACTTC. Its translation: CSARDPTSRSGPYEQYF.

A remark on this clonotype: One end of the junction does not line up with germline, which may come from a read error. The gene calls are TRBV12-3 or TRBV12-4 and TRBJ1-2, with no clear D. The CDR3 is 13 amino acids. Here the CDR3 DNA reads TGTGCCCGCAGTTTGGAACACAGAGGGGGCTACACCTTC. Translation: CARSLEHRGGYTF.

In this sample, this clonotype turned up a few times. CDR3 protein: CASSYAFGTPSYEQYF. The CDR3 DNA sequence: TGTGCCAGCAGTTACGCGTTCGGAACCCCATCCTACGAGCAGTACTTC. The V call is TRBV6-6, the J call TRBJ2-7; D not certain. Germline CDR1 and CDR2: MNHNY and SVGAGI (reference sequence). The CDR3 is 16 residues long. V was cut by 2 bases and J by 1 base, with 15 bases left in between.

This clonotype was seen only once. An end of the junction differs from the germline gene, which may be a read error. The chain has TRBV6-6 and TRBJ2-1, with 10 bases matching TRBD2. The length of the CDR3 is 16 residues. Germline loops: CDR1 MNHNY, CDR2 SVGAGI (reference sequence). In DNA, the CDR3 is TGTGCCAGCAGTTACCCTAGCGGGAGCTCCTACAATGAGCGGTTCTTC. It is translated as CASSYPSGSSYNERFF.